The 14 T cell receptor beta chains in this list originate from one sample, sequenced in a study of shared clonotypes between healthy human individuals. The assay was immunoSEQ multiplex PCR, and TCRdb's table has in-frame clones only and misses some. This sample has roughly 1,100,000 clones, with 65% to 80% found just once. Source material: memory CD4+ T cells sorted from blood. Noted subset: CD45RA-negative fraction. These receptors originate from a man aged 18-30 years in good health.

The chain couples TRBV11-2 to TRBJ2-5; a weak D match, TRBD2 (6 bases). The V and J ends lost 5 bases and 0 bases respectively, with 10 bases between them. CDR3 length: 14 amino acids. Germline V gene data show CDR1 as SGHAT and CDR2 as FQNNGV. CDR3 bases: TGTGCCAGCAGCGTAGGGACTTACCAAGAGACCCAGTACTTC. It is translated as CASSVGTYQETQYF.

This clone was counted once. Here the CDR3 reads CASAREEIDTQYF. In DNA, the CDR3 is TGTGCCAGCGCGCGGGAGGAGATTGATACGCAGTATTTT. V and J are TRBV2 and TRBJ2-3; 8 bases are a match to TRBD2. V gave up 8 bases and J gave up 6 bases; unmatched junction bases: 7. Germline V gives CDR1 SNHLY, CDR2 FYNNEI. This CDR3 has 13 amino acids.

To note about this clone: This clone may be a read error of a much larger clone one base away. The rearrangement links TRBV9 to TRBJ1-6; 9 bases map to TRBD1. V lost 7 bases and J lost 5; bases outside the gene matches: 1. Germline-derived CDR1 and CDR2 are SGDLS and YYNGEE. This CDR3 has 13 amino acids. The CDR3 sequence is CASGTGHNSPLHF. In DNA form, the CDR3 reads TGTGCCAGCGGGACAGGGCATAATTCACCCCTCCACTTT.

This clone was counted between two and nine times. V usage is TRBV5-4 and J usage is TRBJ1-2; 7 nucleotides agree with TRBD1. CDR3 length: 15 residues. V was pared by 2 bases and J by 9 bases, with 13 bases of the junction left unmatched. The germline V gene has CDR1 SGHNT and CDR2 YYREEE (reference sequence). The CDR3 loop is CASSLDLGQQVSYTF. The CDR3 nucleotides are TGTGCCAGCAGCTTAGACTTGGGACAGCAGGTTAGCTACACCTTC.

This chain joins TRBV5-1 and TRBJ2-2, with D possibly matching TRBD2 (5 bases). Trimming shortened V by 0 bases and J by 1 base, and 10 bases separated the two germline ends. Looked up from germline, CDR1 is SGHRS and CDR2 is YFSETQ. The CDR3 consists of 16 residues. This CDR3 is CASSLGRAENTGELFF. CDR3 nucleotides: TGCGCCAGCAGCTTGGGGCGGGCAGAGAACACCGGGGAGCTGTTTTTT.

The chain has TRBV5-6 and TRBJ1-6, with a possible D match to TRBD1 (6 bases). In germline, CDR1 is SGHDT, CDR2 YYEEEE. The CDR3 extends over 16 amino acids. The V end lost 0 bases, the J end lost 10 bases, and 17 bases lay between the germline ends. The CDR3: CASSLAGGRAESPLHF. DNA for the CDR3: TGTGCCAGCAGCTTGGCCGGGGGCAGGGCTGAATCACCCCTCCACTTT.

This chain joins TRBV6-1 and TRBJ2-7; 10 positions agree with TRBD1. Germline values: CDR1 MNHNS, CDR2 SASEGT. CDR3 size: 15 residues. V was pared by 7 bases and J by 3 bases, with 9 bases of the junction left unmatched. The CDR3: CASKKTGTGDYEQYF. In DNA form, the CDR3 reads TGTGCCAGCAAAAAAACCGGGACAGGGGACTACGAGCAGTACTTC.

This clone was counted only a few times. V gene TRBV6-6 combines with J gene TRBJ1-5; D is unclear. Germline V gene data show CDR1 as MNHNY and CDR2 as SVGAGI (reference sequence). The V and J ends lost 2 bases and 4 bases respectively, with 12 bases between them. The length of the CDR3 is 15 residues. CDR3 amino acids: CASSYRKSRNQPQHF. The CDR3 DNA reads as TGTGCCAGCAGTTACCGGAAAAGCAGAAATCAGCCCCAGCATTTT.

The V and J genes are TRBV30 and TRBJ1-2; 12 bases fit TRBD1. V was pared by 8 bases and J by 7 bases, with 8 bases of the junction left unmatched. Germline CDR1 GTSNPN, CDR2 SVGIG (reference sequence). The CDR3 consists of 13 residues. The CDR3 DNA reads as TGTGCCGGCTCCGGGACAGGGGGCTTTGGCTACACCTTC. It translates to CAGSGTGGFGYTF.

This sequence joins TRBV27 and TRBJ1-2; D gene unclear. Germline V gene data show CDR1 as MNHEY and CDR2 as SMNVEV (reference sequence). V was cut by 9 bases and J by 3 bases, with 14 bases left in between. The CDR3 extends over 13 amino acids. CDR3 coding DNA: TGTGCCAGTAAGGGTGGATACGACTATGGCTACACCTTC. As protein: CASKGGYDYGYTF.

The rearrangement uses TRBV4-1 and TRBJ1-2; D gene unclear. Trimming took 2 bases from V and 1 from J, leaving 11 bases between them. The germline V gene encodes CDR1 MGHRA and CDR2 YSYEKL. The CDR3 runs to 15 residues. This CDR3 reads CASSQSREGNYGYTF. CDR3 coding DNA: TGCGCCAGCAGCCAATCCCGGGAGGGTAACTATGGCTACACCTTC.

This chain connects TRBV7-3 to TRBJ1-3; tentatively, D is TRBD1 (6 bases). V lost 8 bases to trimming and J lost 2 bases, with 16 bases between them. This CDR3 comprises 15 residues. Per the germline V gene, CDR1 is SGHTA and CDR2 is FQGTGA. The CDR3 region has the DNA TGTGCCAGCGCTTTACAAGGGGGACCTGGAAACACCATATATTTT. Encoded protein: CASALQGGPGNTIYF.

The rearrangement joins TRBV19 to TRBJ2-3; TRBD2 matches at 8 bases. Per germline, CDR1 LNHDA and CDR2 SQIVND (reference sequence). Trimming cost V 3 bases and J 3 bases; bases outside gene matches: 8. This CDR3 is built from 16 residues. The CDR3 bases are TGTGCCAGTAGTATTTCAAGCGGGGGCCGAACAGATACGCAGTATTTT. Translation: CASSISSGGRTDTQYF.

The genes are TRBV6-6 and TRBJ1-5; unclear D gene. The CDR3 consists of 16 residues. CDR1 MNHNY and CDR2 SVGAGI come from the germline V gene (reference sequence). V shed 3 bases and J shed 0 bases, with 12 bases lying between them. CDR3 in amino acids: CASSYRREFSNQPQHF. Here the CDR3 DNA reads TGTGCCAGCAGTTATAGGAGGGAGTTTAGCAATCAGCCCCAGCATTTT.